This T cell receptor beta chain was retrieved from a study of cytomegalovirus exposure and HLA in healthy donors. Study-wide results and caveats: The investigators catalogued about 170 TCR beta chains as cytomegalovirus-associated. Versus the approximately 670-donor mean, an Asian-associated ancestry cluster reportedly showed fewer N-insertions in a later analysis.

Regarding this clone: Its specificity is not known.

V was trimmed by 0 bases and J by 2 bases, leaving 8 bases between them. Germline V gene lookup returns CDR1 LNHNV and CDR2 YYDKDF (reference sequence). The CDR3 covers 16 residues. PCR was performed using 60 Vbeta and 13 Jbeta primers. Assay: immunoSEQ multiplex PCR; the TCRdb copy retains only in-frame clones and omits some. Of 100,000 to 140,000 clones in the sample, approximately 74% were seen once. The rearrangement joins TRBV15 to TRBJ2-6, with a weak D call TRBD2 (5 bases). The sequence came from a woman aged 35 to 49 in good health and CMV-seropositive. Input material: PBMCs. CDR3 sequence: CATSRDPAAGANVLTF. As DNA, the CDR3 is TGTGCCACCAGCAGAGATCCAGCGGCTGGGGCCAACGTCCTGACTTTC.